The 17 T cell receptor beta chains below all came from one sample that was sequenced in a study of blood T cell repertoires in COVID-19. Measured with immunoSEQ multiplex PCR; TCRdb has only the in-frame clones, and not every one. The table has approximately 340,000 clones, about 91% seen once. Source material: peripheral blood. These receptors all stem from a man between 25 and 39 years old with COVID-19, enrolled during active disease.

CDR3 bases: TGTGCCAGCAGGTATGCCTACAATGAGCAGTTCTTC. Translation: CASRYAYNEQFF. The chain employs TRBV12-3 or TRBV12-4 and TRBJ2-1; unclear D gene. V was cut by 6 bases and J by 2 bases, with 5 bases left in between. This CDR3 is 12 amino acids long.

The J gene is TRBJ1-1, the V gene TRBV2, with 8 nucleotides matching TRBD1. Germline values: CDR1 SNHLY, CDR2 FYNNEI. V lost 2 bases and J lost 3; bases outside the gene matches: 11. The CDR3 is 17 residues long. The CDR3 DNA reads as TGTGCCAGCAGTGAATCAGGCCGAGGGACAGGTGACACTGAAGCTTTCTTT. Residues: CASSESGRGTGDTEAFF. Full variable domain (rest looked up from reference TRBV2 and TRBJ1-1): EPEVTQTPSHQVTQMGQEVILRCVPISNHLYFYWYRQILGQKVEFLVSFYNNEISEKSEIFDDQFSVERPDGSNFTLKIRSTKLEDSAMYFCASSESGRGTGDTEAFFGQGTRLTVV.

The J gene is TRBJ2-5, the V gene TRBV28, with 12 bases matching TRBD2. The trim removed 2 bases at V and 3 bases at J, leaving 4 bases unmatched. Germline CDR1 reads MDHEN; CDR2 reads SYDVKM. The CDR3 runs to 16 residues. The CDR3 nucleotides are TGTGCCAGCAGTTTAATGGCTAGCGGGAGGGAAGAGACCCAGTACTTC. This translates into CASSLMASGREETQYF. Drawing the rest from reference TRBV28 and TRBJ2-5, the complete variable domain is DVKVTQSSRYLVKRTGEKVFLECVQDMDHENMFWYRQDPGLGLRLIYFSYDVKMKEKGDIPEGYSVSREKKERFSLILESASTNQTSMYLCASSLMASGREETQYFGPGTRLLVL.

V and J are TRBV21-1 and TRBJ1-6; TRBD1, the D gene given by the table, was not confirmed from the DNA. TRBV21-1 is described as a pseudogene. CDR3 length equals 17 residues. The CDR3: CASSLPWALFPNSPLHF. CDR3 coding DNA: TGTGCCAGCAGCCTACCTTGGGCCCTCTTCCCTAATTCACCCCTCCACTTT.

This chain joins TRBV5-1 and TRBJ1-2; D is unclear. Germline loops: CDR1 SGHRS, CDR2 YFSETQ. The length of the CDR3 is 12 residues. Trimming took 0 bases from V and 6 from J, leaving 6 bases between them. The CDR3 nucleotides are TGCGCCAGCAGCTTGGAGCGGCATGGCTACACCTTC. This encodes CASSLERHGYTF.

The chain combines TRBV6-9 with TRBJ1-1; D remains unclear. The CDR3 loop spans 13 amino acids. The V end was cut by 2 bases, the J end by 8 bases, with 12 bases between. Germline V gene lookup returns CDR1 MNHGY and CDR2 SVAAGI. The CDR3 DNA reads TGTGCCAGCAGTTATCGGCTAGGAGCGGAAGCTTTCTTT. It translates to CASSYRLGAEAFF.

This chain connects TRBV29-1 to TRBJ2-5, with 10 bases fitting TRBD2. The CDR3 is 19 residues long. The V gene end was trimmed by 1 base and the J gene end by 2 bases; junction bases not matched to a gene: 16. From germline, CDR1 is SQVTM and CDR2 ANQGSEA. The CDR3 sequence: CSVEVWYAASGSEQETQYF. Here the CDR3 DNA reads TGCAGCGTTGAAGTCTGGTACGCGGCTAGCGGGAGTGAGCAAGAGACCCAGTACTTC.

DNA for the CDR3: TGTGCCAGCAGCTTAAGGACAGGGTATAATGAAAAACTGTTTTTT. Its translation is CASSLRTGYNEKLFF. V is TRBV7-6 and J is TRBJ1-4, with TRBD1 matching over 8 bases. Germline V gene lookup returns CDR1 SGHVS and CDR2 FNYEAQ. Trimming took 2 bases from V and 4 from J; bases not matched to a gene: 3. The CDR3 is made up of 15 amino acids.

The gene calls are TRBV7-2 and TRBJ2-3, with TRBD1 as a possible D gene (5 bases). Germline assignment: CDR1 SGHTA and CDR2 FQGNSA. The CDR3 totals 16 residues. V was trimmed by 5 bases and J by 2 bases, leaving 17 bases between them. The CDR3 DNA sequence: TGTGCCAGCAGCACTCAAACAGGATTACACACAGATACGCAGTATTTT. It specifies CASSTQTGLHTDTQYF.

V and J are TRBV5-4 and TRBJ2-1; TRBD2 matches 8 bases. This CDR3 is 15 amino acids long. Looked up from germline, CDR1 is SGHNT and CDR2 is YYREEE (reference sequence). Unmatched junction bases numbered 3, after V lost 0 bases and J lost 4 bases. The DNA for the CDR3 is TGTGCCAGCAGCTTGGTACTAGCGGAATACAATGAGCAGTTCTTC. Its protein product is CASSLVLAEYNEQFF.

The chain has TRBV28 and TRBJ2-7; the D is unclear. CDR1 is MDHEN and CDR2 is SYDVKM in the germline V gene. V lost 7 bases and J 0 bases, leaving 7 bases between the germline ends. The CDR3 extends over 12 amino acids. The DNA of the CDR3 is TGTGCCAGCATAAGTAGCTCCTACGAGCAGTACTTC. Protein: CASISSSYEQYF. The full variable domain, with the rest looked up from reference TRBV28 and TRBJ2-7, is DVKVTQSSRYLVKRTGEKVFLECVQDMDHENMFWYRQDPGLGLRLIYFSYDVKMKEKGDIPEGYSVSREKKERFSLILESASTNQTSMYLCASISSSYEQYFGPGTRLTVT.

The chain combines TRBV19 with TRBJ2-1; TRBD2 matches at 8 bases. CDR1 LNHDA and CDR2 SQIVND come from the germline V gene (reference sequence). The CDR3 contains 14 residues. Unmatched junction bases numbered 7, after V lost 5 bases and J lost 7 bases. In DNA, the CDR3 is TGTGCCAGTAGTCACGGGAGGGAGGGAAATGAGCAGTTCTTC. The encoded protein is CASSHGREGNEQFF. Looking up the rest from reference TRBV19 and TRBJ2-1 gives the full variable domain: DGGITQSPKYLFRKEGQNVTLSCEQNLNHDAMYWYRQDPGQGLRLIYYSQIVNDFQKGDIAEGYSVSREKKESFPLTVTSAQKNPTAFYLCASSHGREGNEQFFGPGTRLTVL.

The chain recombines TRBV6-5 with TRBJ2-1; 10 nucleotides line up with TRBD2. CDR3 size: 16 residues. CDR1 and CDR2 (germline): MNHEY, SVGAGI. The J segment lost 2 bases and the V segment lost 4 bases, leaving 5 bases of the junction unmatched. DNA of the CDR3: TGTGCCAGCAGTTCCCCTCTAGCGGGAGCCTACAATGAGCAGTTCTTC. Its translation: CASSSPLAGAYNEQFF.

V and J are TRBV19 and TRBJ2-7; 7 nucleotides agree with TRBD2. CDR3 size: 14 residues. Germline V gives CDR1 LNHDA, CDR2 SQIVND (reference sequence). The junction had 7 bases not matched to a gene; V was cut back by 5 bases and J by 3 bases. The CDR3 sequence is CASSPGLVLYEQYF. As DNA, the CDR3 is TGTGCCAGTAGTCCAGGACTAGTTCTCTACGAGCAGTACTTC. Variable domain in full (rest from reference TRBV19 and TRBJ2-7): DGGITQSPKYLFRKEGQNVTLSCEQNLNHDAMYWYRQDPGQGLRLIYYSQIVNDFQKGDIAEGYSVSREKKESFPLTVTSAQKNPTAFYLCASSPGLVLYEQYFGPGTRLTVT.

V gene TRBV5-1 combines with J gene TRBJ2-3; TRBD2 aligns across 12 bases. CDR1 and CDR2 from the germline V gene are SGHRS and YFSETQ. This CDR3 contains 19 residues. The V gene end was trimmed by 0 bases and the J gene end by 5 bases; junction bases not matched to a gene: 13. CDR3 sequence reads: CASSLGPMASGGAGDTQYF. The DNA of the CDR3 is TGCGCCAGCAGCTTGGGGCCCATGGCTAGCGGGGGGGCAGGAGATACGCAGTATTTT. Full variable domain (missing parts from reference TRBV5-1 and TRBJ2-3): KAGVTQTPRYLIKTRGQQVTLSCSPISGHRSVSWYQQTPGQGLQFLFEYFSETQRNKGNFPGRFSGRQFSNSRSEMNVSTLELGDSALYLCASSLGPMASGGAGDTQYFGPGTRLTVL.

The chain employs TRBV19 and TRBJ2-1; D perhaps matches TRBD2 (5 bases). V was pared by 6 bases and J by 10 bases, with 10 bases between. The CDR3 extends over 11 amino acids. Germline assignment: CDR1 LNHDA and CDR2 SQIVND (reference sequence). The CDR3 reads CASSGSGEQFF. The CDR3 DNA is TGTGCCAGTAGCGGCTCGGGGGAGCAGTTCTTC.

The gene calls are TRBV5-4 and TRBJ2-1; 12 positions agree with TRBD2. Germline V CDR1 and CDR2: SGHNT, YYREEE (reference sequence). The CDR3 totals 15 residues. Germline trimming cut 0 bases from V and 7 bases from J; bases unmatched to any gene: 2. CDR3 sequence (DNA): TGTGCCAGCAGCTTGGGGCTAGCGGGGGGGAATGAGCAGTTCTTC. It encodes CASSLGLAGGNEQFF.